This is a list of T cell receptor beta chains from one sample in a study of beta chain features in type 1 diabetes. The repertoire was sequenced with immunoSEQ multiplex PCR; TCRdb's copy has only in-frame clones and lacks some. The sample carries 310,000 or so clones, 9.5% to 11% recorded once. Sequenced input: naive CD4+ T cells from blood. The receptors here all came from a woman in her 30s in good health. The CDR3 runs from the conserved cysteine through the conserved F or W. The order of the fields is J gene, V gene, CDR3 protein.

>TRBJ2-3|TRBV7-9
CASSFEISTDTQYF
>TRBJ1-2|TRBV7-8
CASSSEQVDYGYTF
>TRBJ2-3|TRBV7-2
CASSKGQPDTQYF
>TRBJ1-5|TRBV10-3
CAYGTEGQPQHF
>TRBJ1-1|TRBV5-1
CASSFGGDTEAFF
>TRBJ1-2|TRBV4-3
CASSQDILRPLSADYGYTF
>TRBJ2-3|TRBV4-3
CASGAQGTDTQYF
>TRBJ2-5|TRBV5-4
CASSLTLAGEETQYF
>TRBJ2-4|TRBV7-3
CASGLAGPGDIQYF
>TRBJ2-1|TRBV28
CASSPLHGRAIGEQFF
>TRBJ2-1|TRBV4-3
CASSQDLLPPRGAYNEQFF
>TRBJ2-7|TRBV5-1
CASSSGQPGLAGGTSYEQYF
>TRBJ2-1|TRBV9
CASSVVGLAGVGNEQFF
>TRBJ2-5|TRBV7-9
CASSLAGAGVQETQYF
>TRBJ2-3|TRBV7-9
CASSSTGSYSTDTQYF
>TRBJ2-5|TRBV5-1
CASSSGQNQETQYF
>TRBJ2-5|TRBV9
CASSLGLAGEETQYF
>TRBJ2-2|TRBV13
CASSFRVGGTGELFF
>TRBJ1-5|TRBV30
CAWSVNRGPQHF
>TRBJ2-7|TRBV29-1
CSVVGQSYEQYF
>TRBJ2-3|TRBV7-2
CASSLKLAGGTDTQYF
>TRBJ2-7|TRBV6-1
CASTEREGPAYEQYF
>TRBJ2-7|TRBV18
CASSPMGTGSSYEQYF
>TRBJ2-1|TRBV11-2
CASSLVGPTSGRRGNEQFF
>TRBJ1-2|TRBV25-1
CASSELGGRGGYTF
>TRBJ2-7|TRBV18
CASSPPGLAGIEQYF
>TRBJ2-3|TRBV5-1
CASSLPGTTSGRSDTQYF
>TRBJ2-7|TRBV28
CASTAGETAYEQYF
>TRBJ2-1|TRBV5-6
CASSLPGVAGGTHEQFF
>TRBJ2-7|TRBV29-1
CSVQGDRGPRPSYEQYF
>TRBJ2-1|TRBV5-1
CASSSVISGLAGGNEQFF
>TRBJ2-3|TRBV6-6
CASSYWDRGTDTQYF
>TRBJ1-2|TRBV4-2
CASSQTTSLHGYTF
>TRBJ1-1|TRBV5-1
CASSRDGTGSTEAFF
>TRBJ2-3|TRBV5-1
CASSLAIPDTQYF
>TRBJ1-4|TRBV29-1
CSVLGGEKLFF
>TRBJ2-7|TRBV23-1
CASSPTDRATDEQYF
>TRBJ2-7|TRBV19
CASSIGGRGSYEQYF
>TRBJ2-5|TRBV4-3
CASSQDLWWGTETQETQYF
>TRBJ2-1|TRBV9
CARQKDRGPNEQFF
>TRBJ2-6|TRBV4-3
CASSQDTDRAGANVLTF
>TRBJ1-2|TRBV9
CASSPDSHYGYTF
>TRBJ2-5|TRBV6-5
CASSYFGTSGKETQYF
>TRBJ2-3|TRBV7-2
CASSSSGTRNTDTQYF
>TRBJ2-5|TRBV20-1
CSAYAAETQYF
>TRBJ1-4|TRBV2
CASTAGYNDEKLFF
>TRBJ2-1|TRBV7-7
CASSPSWGGYNEQFF
>TRBJ1-1|TRBV11-1
CASSPSGGLNTEAFF
>TRBJ2-7|TRBV14
CASSQDRLERMNEQYF
>TRBJ2-7|TRBV2
CATRLETGDFFEQYF
>TRBJ2-4|TRBV7-3
CASSSLRQFGIQYF
>TRBJ2-5|TRBV11-2
CASSLANLVRDSRETQYF
>TRBJ2-5|TRBV15
CATSRAGLQETQYF
>TRBJ1-1|TRBV30
CAWSRDRMNTEAFF
>TRBJ1-1|TRBV7-2
CASSLVGTANTEAFF
>TRBJ2-1|TRBV4-3
CASSPWTSGYNEQFF
>TRBJ1-4|TRBV6-5
CASRGGAARELFF
>TRBJ2-3|TRBV7-9
CASSPGTSTFTDTQYF